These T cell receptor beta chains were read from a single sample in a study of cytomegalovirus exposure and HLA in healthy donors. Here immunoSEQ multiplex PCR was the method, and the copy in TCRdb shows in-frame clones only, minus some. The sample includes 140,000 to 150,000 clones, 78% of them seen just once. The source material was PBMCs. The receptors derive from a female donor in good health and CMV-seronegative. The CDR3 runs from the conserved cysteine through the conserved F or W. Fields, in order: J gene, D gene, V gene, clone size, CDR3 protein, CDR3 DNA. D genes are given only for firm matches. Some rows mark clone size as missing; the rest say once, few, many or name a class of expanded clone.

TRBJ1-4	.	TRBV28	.	CASSLVGHRNEKLFF	TGTGCCAGCAGTTTAGTGGGACACCGTAATGAAAAACTGTTTTTT
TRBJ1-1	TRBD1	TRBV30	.	CAWSALSEGQYPEAFF	TGTGCCTGGAGTGCCCTTTCTGAGGGACAGTACCCTGAAGCTTTCTTT
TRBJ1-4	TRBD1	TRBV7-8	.	CASSTNWDRDEKLFF	TGTGCCAGCAGCACAAATTGGGACAGGGATGAAAAACTGTTTTTT
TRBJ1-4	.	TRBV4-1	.	CASSQVLKLELFF	TGCGCCAGCAGCCAAGTGTTGAAATTAGAACTGTTTTTT
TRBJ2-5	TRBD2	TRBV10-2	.	CASSALLTSGSETQYF	TGCGCCAGCAGTGCGCTACTTACTAGCGGGTCAGAGACCCAGTACTTC
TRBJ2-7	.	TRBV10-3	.	CAISITPRDKYEQYF	TGTGCCATCAGCATAACCCCCCGGGACAAGTACGAGCAGTACTTC
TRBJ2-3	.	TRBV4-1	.	CASSHLTKSTDTQYF	TGCGCCAGCAGCCACCTGACAAAAAGCACAGATACGCAGTATTTT
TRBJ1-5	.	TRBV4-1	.	CASSQKGVDQPQHF	TGCGCCAGCAGCCAAAAAGGGGTAGATCAGCCCCAGCATTTT
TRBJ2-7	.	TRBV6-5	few	CASSNGQQSEQYF	TGTGCCAGCAGTAATGGACAGCAGAGTGAGCAGTACTTC
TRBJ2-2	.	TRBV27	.	CASSFGSNTGELFF	TGTGCCAGCAGTTTCGGGAGTAACACCGGGGAGCTGTTTTTT
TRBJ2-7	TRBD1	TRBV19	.	CASSIWTGDRAYEQYF	TGTGCCAGTAGTATCTGGACTGGGGACAGGGCATACGAGCAGTACTTC
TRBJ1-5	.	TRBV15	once	CATGRVRDGNNQPQHF	TGTGCCACCGGGAGGGTTAGGGACGGGAACAATCAGCCCCAGCATTTT
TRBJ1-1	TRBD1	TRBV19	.	CASSPRTGGLNTEAFF	TGTGCCAGTAGTCCTCGGACAGGGGGTTTGAACACTGAAGCTTTCTTT
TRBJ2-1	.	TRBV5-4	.	CASSLALGLSPGGNEQFF	TGTGCCAGCAGCTTGGCCTTAGGACTCTCCCCAGGTGGGAATGAGCAGTTCTTC
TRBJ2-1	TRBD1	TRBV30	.	CAYGQGAYNEQFF	TGTGCCTACGGACAGGGGGCCTACAATGAGCAGTTCTTC
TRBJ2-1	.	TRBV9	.	CASSVGGGSNNEQFF	TGTGCCAGCAGCGTAGGAGGAGGGTCTAACAATGAGCAGTTCTTC
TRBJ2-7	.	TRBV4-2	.	CASSQVSFNPKTASYEQYF	TGTGCCAGCAGCCAAGTTAGCTTCAACCCTAAGACGGCGTCGTACGAGCAGTACTTC
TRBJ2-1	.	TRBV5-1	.	CASSFPREGLSKEQFF	TGCGCCAGCAGCTTCCCCAGAGAGGGACTTTCTAAGGAGCAGTTCTTC
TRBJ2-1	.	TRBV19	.	CASSTGSYNEQFF	TGTGCCAGTAGTACGGGATCCTACAATGAGCAGTTCTTC
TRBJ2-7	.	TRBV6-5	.	CASSYSRLALYEQYF	TGTGCCAGCAGTTACTCTCGCCTAGCGCTCTACGAGCAGTACTTC
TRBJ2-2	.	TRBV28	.	CASSLLKPGELFF	TGTGCCAGCAGTTTATTAAAGCCCGGGGAGCTGTTTTTT
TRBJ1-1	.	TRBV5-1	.	CASSPGTGFMNTEAFF	TGCGCCAGCAGCCCTGGAACAGGATTTATGAACACTGAAGCTTTCTTT
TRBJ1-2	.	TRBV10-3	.	CAISATSYGYTF	TGTGCCATCAGTGCTACCTCCTATGGCTACACCTTC
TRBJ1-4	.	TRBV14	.	CASSQDPFRGRGDEKLFF	TGTGCCAGCAGCCAAGATCCTTTCCGGGGCAGGGGTGATGAAAAACTGTTTTTT
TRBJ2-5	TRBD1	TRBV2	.	CASQGQGIKETQYF	TGTGCCAGCCAGGGACAGGGGATTAAAGAGACCCAGTACTTC
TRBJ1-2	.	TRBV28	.	CASKEETTMFYGYPF	TGTGCCAGCAAAGAAGAGACAACCATGTTCTATGGCTACCCCTTC
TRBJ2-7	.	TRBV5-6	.	CASTKAGLSYEQYF	TGTGCCAGCACCAAGGCGGGATTGTCCTACGAGCAGTACTTC
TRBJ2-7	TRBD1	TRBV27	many	CASSPGQGKGYEQYF	TGTGCCAGCAGTCCGGGACAGGGGAAGGGCTACGAGCAGTACTTC
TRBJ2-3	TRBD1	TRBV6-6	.	CASRMGQRTDTQYF	TGTGCCAGCAGGATGGGACAGCGCACAGATACGCAGTATTTT
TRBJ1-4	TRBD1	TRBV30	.	CAWSEDRVVEKLFF	TGTGCCTGGAGTGAAGACAGGGTGGTTGAAAAACTGTTTTTT
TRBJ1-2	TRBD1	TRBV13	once	CASSLPPTGGYGYTF	TGTGCCAGCAGCTTACCCCCCACAGGGGGCTATGGCTACACCTTC
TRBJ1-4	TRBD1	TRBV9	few	CASSVLGQDEDEKLFF	TGTGCCAGCAGCGTATTAGGACAGGATGAGGATGAAAAACTGTTTTTT
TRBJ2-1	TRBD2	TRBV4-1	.	CASSQGLLAGAGNEQFF	TGCGCCAGCAGCCAAGGTTTACTAGCGGGAGCTGGAAATGAGCAGTTCTTC
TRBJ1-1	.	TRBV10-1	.	CASSETGGAEAFF	TGCGCCAGCAGTGAGACCGGAGGGGCTGAAGCTTTCTTT
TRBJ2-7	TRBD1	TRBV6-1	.	CASSRDRAYEQYF	TGTGCCAGCAGCCGGGACAGGGCCTACGAGCAGTACTTC
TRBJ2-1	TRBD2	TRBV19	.	CASSIIAGGPGEQFF	TGTGCCAGTAGTATTATAGCGGGAGGGCCAGGGGAGCAGTTCTTC
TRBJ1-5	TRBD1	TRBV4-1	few	CASSQDQAGGRGNQPQHF	TGCGCCAGCAGCCAAGATCAGGCAGGGGGAAGGGGCAATCAGCCCCAGCATTTT
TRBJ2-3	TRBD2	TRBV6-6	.	CASSYRAGGADTQYF	TGTGCCAGCAGTTACCGAGCGGGGGGTGCGGATACGCAGTATTTT
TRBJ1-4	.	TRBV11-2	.	CASRLGVGGLEKLFF	TGTGCCAGCAGGTTAGGGGTTGGGGGACTTGAAAAACTGTTTTTT
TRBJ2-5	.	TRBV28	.	CASSSRDHQETQYF	TGTGCCAGCAGTTCCCGGGATCACCAAGAGACCCAGTACTTC
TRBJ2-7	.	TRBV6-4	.	CASSEDNEQYF	TGTGCCAGCAGTGAAGACAACGAGCAGTACTTC
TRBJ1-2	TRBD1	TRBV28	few	CASSPWGTGDDYGYTF	TGTGCCAGCAGTCCCTGGGGGACAGGGGATGACTATGGCTACACCTTC
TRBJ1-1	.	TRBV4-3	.	CASSQEYRVNTEAFF	TGCGCCAGCAGCCAAGAGTACAGGGTGAACACTGAAGCTTTCTTT
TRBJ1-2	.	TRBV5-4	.	CASSHPGLHGYTF	TGTGCCAGCAGCCACCCGGGACTTCATGGCTACACCTTC
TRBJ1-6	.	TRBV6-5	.	CASSYSRVGGALHF	TGTGCCAGCAGTTACTCCAGGGTCGGGGGGGCCCTCCACTTT
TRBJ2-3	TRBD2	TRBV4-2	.	CASSQEIRFRLAGGILKDTQYF	TGTGCCAGCAGCCAAGAAATTCGGTTTAGACTAGCGGGCGGGATTTTGAAAGATACGCAGTATTTT
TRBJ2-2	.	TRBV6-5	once	CASSSFRGTNTGELFF	TGTGCCAGCAGTTCATTCCGGGGGACGAACACCGGGGAGCTGTTTTTT
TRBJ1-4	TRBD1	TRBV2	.	CASRNPGQGSEKLFF	TGTGCCAGCAGGAATCCGGGACAGGGGAGTGAAAAACTGTTTTTT
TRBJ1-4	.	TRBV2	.	CASSYYRENEKLFF	TGTGCCAGCTCATATTATCGGGAGAATGAAAAACTGTTTTTT
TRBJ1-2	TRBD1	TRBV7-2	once	CASSLRGQGHVYGYTF	TGTGCCAGCAGTTTAAGAGGACAGGGGCACGTCTATGGCTACACCTTC
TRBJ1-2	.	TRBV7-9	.	CASGGPRGGYTF	TGTGCCAGCGGTGGGCCCCGGGGAGGCTACACCTTC
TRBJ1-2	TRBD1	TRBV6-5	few	CASSLGQGAYYGYTF	TGTGCCAGCAGTCTCGGACAGGGGGCTTACTATGGCTACACCTTC
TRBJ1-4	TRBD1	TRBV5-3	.	CARSSTGGSEKLFF	TGTGCCAGAAGCTCTACAGGGGGCAGTGAAAAACTGTTTTTT
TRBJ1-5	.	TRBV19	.	CASSISSGSSNQPQHF	TGTGCCAGTAGTATATCATCGGGATCTAGCAATCAGCCCCAGCATTTT
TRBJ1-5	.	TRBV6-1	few	CASRDSFNQPQHF	TGTGCCAGCAGAGACAGTTTTAATCAGCCCCAGCATTTT
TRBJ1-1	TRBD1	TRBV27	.	CASSPGTANTEAFF	TGTGCCAGCAGTCCAGGGACAGCGAACACTGAAGCTTTCTTT
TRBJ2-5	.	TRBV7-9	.	CASSLLPGETQYF	TGTGCCAGCAGCTTACTCCCAGGAGAGACCCAGTACTTC
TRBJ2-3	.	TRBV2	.	CASLSSGRGSTDTQYF	TGTGCCAGTCTTTCCTCTGGCAGGGGAAGCACAGATACGCAGTATTTT